A single sample is the source of the 8 T cell receptor beta chains below, sequenced in a study of cytomegalovirus exposure and HLA in healthy donors. This PCR relied on a set of 60 Vbeta primers and 13 Jbeta primers. Assay: immunoSEQ multiplex PCR; the TCRdb copy retains only in-frame clones and omits some. In the table there are about 140,000 clones, roughly 79% of which are singletons. The sample taken for sequencing was PBMCs. These TCRs come from a man under 40 in good health and CMV-seropositive.

Points on this clone: One end of the junction fails to match germline, which may point to a read error. The V and J genes are TRBV29-1 and TRBJ2-3; possibly TRBD2 for D (5 bases). Germline loops: CDR1 SQVTM, CDR2 ANQGSEA. CDR3 length: 14 residues. As DNA, the CDR3 is TGCAGCGTAGAAGGTTCCGGGGGCACAGATACGCAGTATTTT. The encoded protein is CSVEGSGGTDTQYF.

The V and J genes are TRBV6-1 and TRBJ1-2; maybe TRBD1 (6 bases). CDR1 is MNHNS and CDR2 is SASEGT in the germline V gene. V dropped 5 bases and J dropped 6 bases, with 16 bases sitting between them. The CDR3 spans 14 residues. The CDR3 DNA is TGTGCCAGCAGTCCAAGACTCGGGACACATGGCTACACCTTC. Its protein is CASSPRLGTHGYTF.

The V call is TRBV19, the J call TRBJ2-3, with 7 bases lining up with TRBD1. The CDR3 is 14 amino acids. Looked up from germline, CDR1 is LNHDA and CDR2 is SQIVND (reference sequence). Unmatched junction bases numbered 1, after V lost 4 bases and J lost 0 bases. The CDR3 loop is CASSTGGSTDTQYF. The CDR3 DNA reads TGTGCCAGTAGTACAGGGGGTAGCACAGATACGCAGTATTTT.

This sequence joins TRBV7-9 and TRBJ2-3; 8 bases align to TRBD1. With 1 base clipped from V and 6 bases from J, the junction kept 6 bases outside the gene matches. CDR1 is SEHNR, CDR2 FQNEAQ, per germline (reference sequence). CDR3 length: 15 amino acids. CDR3 sequence reads: CASSLGPGGADTQYF. In DNA, the CDR3 is TGTGCCAGCAGCTTAGGGCCAGGGGGCGCGGATACGCAGTATTTT. The full variable domain, in which reference TRBV7-9 and TRBJ2-3 provide the parts outside the CDR3, is DTGVSQNPRHKITKRGQNVTFRCDPISEHNRLYWYRQTLGQGPEFLTYFQNEAQLEKSRLLSDRFSAERPKGSFSTLEIQRTEQGDSAMYLCASSLGPGGADTQYFGPGTRLTVL.

The gene calls are TRBV9 and TRBJ2-7; the D gene is possibly TRBD1 (8 bases). Trimming stripped 4 bases from V and 3 bases from J, with 20 bases between. This CDR3 is 16 amino acids long. From germline, CDR1 is SGDLS and CDR2 YYNGEE. CDR3 nucleotides: TGTGCCAGCAGCTTTGGGAGGGACAGGCATGTCTACGAGCAGTACTTC. This encodes CASSFGRDRHVYEQYF. Drawing the rest from reference TRBV9 and TRBJ2-7, the complete variable domain is DSGVTQTPKHLITATGQRVTLRCSPRSGDLSVYWYQQSLDQGLQFLIQYYNGEERAKGNILERFSAQQFPDLHSELNLSSLELGDSALYFCASSFGRDRHVYEQYFGPGTRLTVT.

The chain couples TRBV13 to TRBJ2-5; 8 nucleotides agree with TRBD1. The DNA end is a closer match to TRBJ2-7, so the J assignment may be wrong. The CDR3 length is 14 residues. Per the germline V gene, CDR1 is PRHDT and CDR2 is FYEKMQ (reference sequence). DNA of the CDR3: TGTGCCAGCAGCTTTGGACAGGGATCCTACGAGCAGTACTTC. It translates to CASSFGQGSYEQYF.

This CDR3 is CASSQAQGQVGGGETQYF. CDR3 DNA sequence: TGCGCCAGCAGCCAAGCCCAAGGTCAAGTGGGGGGTGGAGAGACCCAGTACTTC. The chain carries TRBV4-1 and TRBJ2-5; D might be TRBD2 (6 bases). Trimming took off 1 base at V and 4 bases at J, with 22 bases between the two ends. This CDR3 is built from 18 residues. CDR1 is MGHRA and CDR2 is YSYEKL in the germline V gene.

The V and J genes are TRBV2 and TRBJ1-1; D is possibly TRBD1 (6 bases). V dropped 10 bases and J dropped 1 base, with 13 bases sitting between them. Germline V gives CDR1 SNHLY, CDR2 FYNNEI. This CDR3 comprises 13 residues. The CDR3 reads CATSGVPNTEAFF. The CDR3 DNA reads as TGTGCCACCTCAGGGGTCCCGAACACTGAAGCTTTCTTT.